These 21 T cell receptor beta chains share one sample of origin, sequenced in a study of shared clonotypes between healthy human individuals. Some clones are missing from TCRdb's copy, which holds only in-frame ones; the method was immunoSEQ multiplex PCR. Among fewer than 2.5 million clones listed, over 85% were seen once. Sequenced material: naive CD4+ T cells from PBMCs. The subset denotes: CD45RA+ positively selected. The receptors stem from a man aged 18 to 35 in good health. Some clones in this sample may be carry-over from other donors' samples.

This rearrangement joins TRBV10-2 to TRBJ1-5; TRBD1 might be the D (6 bases). The CDR3 consists of 15 residues. The germline V and J ends were trimmed by 6 bases and 5 bases, with 17 bases remaining between them. Germline assignment: CDR1 WSHSY and CDR2 SAAADI. CDR3 sequence (DNA): TGCGCCAGCAGCCACAGGGTGGCGACGGATCAGCCCCAGCATTTT. This codes for CASSHRVATDQPQHF.

The rearrangement uses TRBV5-4 and TRBJ2-3; possibly TRBD1 for D (5 bases). This CDR3 spans 13 amino acids. Germline CDR1 and CDR2: SGHNT and YYREEE (reference sequence). V dropped 4 bases and J dropped 5 bases, with 11 bases sitting between them. The DNA of the CDR3 is TGTGCCAGCAGCCAAGACAGTAGAGATACGCAGTATTTT. Protein product: CASSQDSRDTQYF. Drawing the rest from reference TRBV5-4 and TRBJ2-3, the complete variable domain is ETGVTQSPTHLIKTRGQQVTLRCSSQSGHNTVSWYQQALGQGPQFIFQYYREEENGRGNFPPRFSGLQFPNYSSELNVNALELDDSALYLCASSQDSRDTQYFGPGTRLTVL.

The chain couples TRBV5-6 to TRBJ2-3, with 14 bases matching TRBD2. This CDR3 has 16 amino acids. The V and J ends lost 4 bases and 1 base, in that order; junction bases with no gene match: 2. Germline assignment: CDR1 SGHDT and CDR2 YYEEEE. DNA of the CDR3: TGTGCCAGCAGCAAGGGACTAGCGGGGGGCACAGATACGCAGTATTTT. It codes for CASSKGLAGGTDTQYF. The whole variable domain, filled in from reference TRBV5-6 and TRBJ2-3, reads DAGVTQSPTHLIKTRGQQVTLRCSPKSGHDTVSWYQQALGQGPQFIFQYYEEEERQRGNFPDRFSGHQFPNYSSELNVNALLLGDSALYLCASSKGLAGGTDTQYFGPGTRLTVL.

This clone was recorded once. The chain combines TRBV5-1 with TRBJ2-3; 8 bases are shared with TRBD2. The CDR3 covers 16 residues. Trimming took 0 bases from V and 2 from J; bases not matched to a gene: 5. Germline-derived CDR1 and CDR2 are SGHRS and YFSETQ. The CDR3 nucleotides are TGCGCCAGCAGCTTGGTCGCGGGAGGATTCACAGATACGCAGTATTTT. This codes for CASSLVAGGFTDTQYF. The complete variable domain, with remaining parts taken from reference TRBV5-1 and TRBJ2-3, reads KAGVTQTPRYLIKTRGQQVTLSCSPISGHRSVSWYQQTPGQGLQFLFEYFSETQRNKGNFPGRFSGRQFSNSRSEMNVSTLELGDSALYLCASSLVAGGFTDTQYFGPGTRLTVL.

About this clone itself: One end of the junction does not line up with germline, which may come from a read error. V gene TRBV20-1 combines with J gene TRBJ2-1; D is undetermined. This CDR3 has 11 residues. The germline CDR1 and CDR2 sequences are DFQATT and SNEGSKA (reference sequence). The CDR3 here is CSAPYLVDPVF. The CDR3 region has the DNA TGCAGTGCCCCCTATCTAGTCGACCCGGTCTTC.

This chain connects TRBV28 to TRBJ2-2, with TRBD2 as a possible D gene (5 bases). Germline V CDR1 and CDR2: MDHEN, SYDVKM. Trimming removed 8 bases from V and 3 bases from J, with 7 bases in between. The CDR3 contains 12 residues. Here the CDR3 reads CASGLYTGELFF. CDR3 DNA sequence: TGTGCCAGCGGACTTTACACCGGGGAGCTGTTTTTT. The complete variable domain, with remaining parts taken from reference TRBV28 and TRBJ2-2, reads DVKVTQSSRYLVKRTGEKVFLECVQDMDHENMFWYRQDPGLGLRLIYFSYDVKMKEKGDIPEGYSVSREKKERFSLILESASTNQTSMYLCASGLYTGELFFGEGSRLTVL.

CDR3 residues: CASILGSGRMYEQYF. As DNA, the CDR3 is TGTGCCAGCATCCTTGGGTCGGGCAGAATGTACGAGCAGTACTTC. The J gene is TRBJ2-7, the V gene TRBV6-6; D gene uncertain. Trimming removed 7 bases from V and 4 bases from J, with 20 bases in between. This CDR3 has 15 amino acids. Germline loops: CDR1 MNHNY, CDR2 SVGAGI (reference sequence).

The rearrangement joins TRBV5-4 to TRBJ2-3; D is possibly TRBD1 (5 bases). Per the germline V gene, CDR1 is SGHNT and CDR2 is YYREEE (reference sequence). V was shortened by 0 bases and J by 8 bases, with 10 bases between the two germline ends. The CDR3 is 13 residues long. CDR3 in DNA: TGTGCCAGCAGCTTGGACAGGTCGGCTACGCAGTATTTT. As protein: CASSLDRSATQYF.

This clone appeared a single time. The V call is TRBV7-9, the J call TRBJ2-2, with 8 positions matching TRBD2. This CDR3 has 18 residues. With 1 base clipped from V and 3 bases from J, the junction kept 10 bases outside the gene matches. The germline V gene has CDR1 SEHNR and CDR2 FQNEAQ (reference sequence). CDR3 sequence: CASSLGEGGRPHTGELFF. The CDR3 region has the DNA TGTGCCAGCAGCTTAGGAGAGGGCGGGAGGCCTCACACCGGGGAGCTGTTTTTT.

This chain connects TRBV5-1 to TRBJ2-3; the match to TRBD2 covers 7 bases. Germline CDR1 SGHRS, CDR2 YFSETQ. Trimming took 4 bases from V and 4 from J; bases not matched to a gene: 6. The CDR3 consists of 14 residues. CDR3 DNA sequence: TGCGCCAGCAGCATTTGGGGGGGTGCAGATACGCAGTATTTT. Protein: CASSIWGGADTQYF.

Written as DNA, the CDR3 is TGTGCCAGCAGCCCGCGACAGGGAAGGATGAAGGAAAAACTGTTTTTT. Translated: CASSPRQGRMKEKLFF. This chain connects TRBV7-9 to TRBJ1-4; 7 bases line up with TRBD1. Germline-derived CDR1 and CDR2 are SEHNR and FQNEAQ (reference sequence). The junction had 14 bases not matched to a gene; V was cut back by 5 bases and J by 8 bases. The CDR3 contains 16 residues.

This chain links TRBV6-1 with TRBJ1-1, with unresolved D. Trimming shortened V by 1 base and J by 2 bases, and 8 bases separated the two germline ends. The germline CDR1 and CDR2 sequences are MNHNS and SASEGT. The CDR3 length is 14 residues. The CDR3 DNA reads TGTGCCAGCAGTGAAGTTGGGAAAAACACTGAAGCTTTCTTT. Protein: CASSEVGKNTEAFF.

This rearrangement joins TRBV7-3 to TRBJ2-2, with 8 bases matching TRBD2. Germline V gene sequence: CDR1 SGHTA, CDR2 FQGTGA. V shed 1 base and J 7 bases; nucleotides not matched to a gene: 5. This CDR3 is 15 amino acids long. The CDR3 DNA is TGTGCCAGCAGCTTAAGCGGGAGGACGGTCGGGGAGCTGTTTTTT. This gives the protein CASSLSGRTVGELFF.

The chain couples TRBV18 to TRBJ1-3; no clear D. The CDR3 consists of 13 residues. Germline V gene sequence: CDR1 KGHSH, CDR2 LQKENI. Trimming shortened V by 3 bases and J by 4 bases, and 7 bases separated the two germline ends. The CDR3 region is CASSPSLGNTIYF. The CDR3 DNA is TGTGCCAGCTCACCTTCCCTCGGAAACACCATATATTTT. Using reference TRBV18 and TRBJ1-3 for the parts outside the CDR3, the full variable domain is NAGVMQNPRHLVRRRGQEARLRCSPMKGHSHVYWYRQLPEEGLKFMVYLQKENIIDESGMPKERFSAEFPKEGPSILRIQQVVRGDSAAYFCASSPSLGNTIYFGEGSWLTVV.

J is TRBJ2-3 and V is TRBV13; D remains unclear. Germline CDR1 is PRHDT and CDR2 is FYEKMQ (reference sequence). V lost 7 bases, J lost 1 base, and 12 bases lay in between. The CDR3 consists of 14 residues. This CDR3 reads CASITSSGTDTQYF. The CDR3 bases are TGTGCCAGCATCACCAGTTCGGGCACAGATACGCAGTATTTT. Variable domain in full (rest from reference TRBV13 and TRBJ2-3): AAGVIQSPRHLIKEKRETATLKCYPIPRHDTVYWYQQGPGQDPQFLISFYEKMQSDKGSIPDRFSAQQFSDYHSELNMSSLELGDSALYFCASITSSGTDTQYFGPGTRLTVL.

J is TRBJ2-5 and V is TRBV29-1; D is perhaps TRBD2 (5 bases). There are 11 residues in the CDR3. V lost 5 bases to trimming and J lost 5 bases, with 9 bases between them. CDR1 SQVTM and CDR2 ANQGSEA come from the germline V gene. CDR3 sequence: CSVKTGETQYF. CDR3 DNA sequence: TGCAGCGTTAAAACGGGGGAGACCCAGTACTTC. The full variable domain, completed using reference TRBV29-1 and TRBJ2-5, is SAVISQKPSRDICQRGTSLTIQCQVDSQVTMMFWYRQQPGQSLTLIATANQGSEATYESGFVIDKFPISRPNLTFSTLTVSNMSPEDSSIYLCSVKTGETQYFGPGTRLLVL.

The chain combines TRBV4-1 with TRBJ1-4; a possible D gene is TRBD1 (6 bases). This CDR3 spans 16 amino acids. Germline CDR1 reads MGHRA; CDR2 reads YSYEKL. V was clipped by 0 bases and J by 7 bases, with 15 bases between them. The DNA of the CDR3 is TGCGCCAGCAGCCAAGATATAGCGACAGGTAGTGAAAAACTGTTTTTT. Amino acids: CASSQDIATGSEKLFF.

V gene TRBV5-6 combines with J gene TRBJ2-2; the D gene is possibly TRBD2 (6 bases). This CDR3 is 14 amino acids long. V lost 6 bases and J lost 4, with 13 bases in between. Germline V gene lookup returns CDR1 SGHDT and CDR2 YYEEEE. The CDR3 region is CASNTAGGTGELFF. The CDR3 DNA is TGTGCCAGCAATACGGCCGGGGGCACCGGGGAGCTGTTTTTT. The full variable domain, rest sourced from reference TRBV5-6 and TRBJ2-2, is DAGVTQSPTHLIKTRGQQVTLRCSPKSGHDTVSWYQQALGQGPQFIFQYYEEEERQRGNFPDRFSGHQFPNYSSELNVNALLLGDSALYLCASNTAGGTGELFFGEGSRLTVL.

This clone was observed a few times. The V and J genes are TRBV25-1 and TRBJ1-2; D is possibly TRBD1 (6 bases). The CDR3 loop spans 12 amino acids. CDR1 MGHDK and CDR2 SYGVNS come from the germline V gene. Trimming removed 8 bases from V and 3 bases from J, with 10 bases in between. For the CDR3, the DNA is TGTGCCAGCTGGGACACTTACTATGGCTACACCTTC. Translating it yields CASWDTYYGYTF.

This clone is a singleton in its sample. The chain is built from TRBV5-1 and TRBJ2-7, with 7 bases that match TRBD2. Per germline, CDR1 SGHRS and CDR2 YFSETQ. This CDR3 contains 15 residues. The junction had 10 bases not matched to a gene; V was cut back by 6 bases and J by 1 base. The CDR3 region is CASNPMGGRSYEQYF. CDR3 sequence (DNA): TGCGCCAGCAACCCAATGGGGGGGAGGTCCTACGAGCAGTACTTC.

The DNA for the CDR3 is TGTGCCAGCTCACCAGTGGGAGGGCCCACCGGGGAGCTGTTTTTT. This translates into CASSPVGGPTGELFF. The V and J genes are TRBV18 and TRBJ2-2, with TRBD2 matching over 7 bases. The CDR3 has 15 amino acids. Germline V gene lookup returns CDR1 KGHSH and CDR2 LQKENI. The V segment lost 2 bases and the J segment 4 bases; nucleotides outside the gene matches: 4.